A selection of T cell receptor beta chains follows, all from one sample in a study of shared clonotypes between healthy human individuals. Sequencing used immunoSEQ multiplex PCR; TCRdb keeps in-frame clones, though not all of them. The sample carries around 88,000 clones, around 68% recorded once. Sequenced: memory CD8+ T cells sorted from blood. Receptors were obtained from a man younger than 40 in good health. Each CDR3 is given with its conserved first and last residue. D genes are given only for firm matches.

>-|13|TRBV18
CASSSGYSETQYF
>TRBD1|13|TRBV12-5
CASGVQGTTEAFF
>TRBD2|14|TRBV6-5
CASSYGTSGYEQYF
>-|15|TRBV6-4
CASSPQPDSYNEQFF
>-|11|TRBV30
CAWSRAETQYF
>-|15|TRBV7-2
CASSALSGGNQPQHF
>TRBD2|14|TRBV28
CASSLSGRSDEQYF
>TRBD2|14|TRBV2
CASSALAGTGELFF
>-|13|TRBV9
CASSGGTSYEQYF
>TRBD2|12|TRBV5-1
CASSLAGETQYF
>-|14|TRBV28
CASTTTVRDYEQYF
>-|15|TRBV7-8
CASSPTAGSAYEQFF
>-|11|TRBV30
CAWRLPDTQYF
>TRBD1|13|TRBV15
CATSKGTAYEQYF
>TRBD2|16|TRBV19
CASSPQRGRKSYEQYF
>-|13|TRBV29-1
CSVDPGMNTEAFF
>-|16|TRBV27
CASSLSTEGSTHTQYF
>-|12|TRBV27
CASSLPGGTQYF
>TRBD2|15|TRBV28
CASRFLTGGLREQYF
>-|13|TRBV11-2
CASSLVGLSEQYF
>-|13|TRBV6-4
CASSEGGTDTQYF
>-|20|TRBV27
CASRPAQWNSPRSSYNEQFF
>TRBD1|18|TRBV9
CASSGDRRDISGANVLTF
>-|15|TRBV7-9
CASSFIWGLNEKLFF
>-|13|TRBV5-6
CASSPQYQETQYF
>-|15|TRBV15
CATSRDPDSSYGYTF
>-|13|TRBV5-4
CASSLWQGAGYTF
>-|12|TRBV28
CASSFLGTTAFF
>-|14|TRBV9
CASSPPLAPYEQYF
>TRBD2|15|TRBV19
CASSRRAAGSYEQYF
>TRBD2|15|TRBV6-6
CASSYGAGATDTQYF
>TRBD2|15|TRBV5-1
CASSFILAGSDEQFF
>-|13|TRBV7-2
CASSLGPPNIQYF
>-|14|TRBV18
CASSPVAGSDTQYF
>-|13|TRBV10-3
CAISERSGQWAFF
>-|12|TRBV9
CASSVKTYEQYF
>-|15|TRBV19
CASSETTSTGNTIYF
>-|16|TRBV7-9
CASSQDRARTLETQYF
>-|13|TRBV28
CATQTGRNQPQHF
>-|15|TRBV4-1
CASSQDRGFQETQYF
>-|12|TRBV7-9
CASSPTGTEAFF
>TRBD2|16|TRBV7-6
CASSLDPGRPYNEQFF
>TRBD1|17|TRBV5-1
CASSPLTTTGGVEKLFF
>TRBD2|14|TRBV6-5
CASSLAGYTGELFF
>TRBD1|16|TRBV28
CASSLTGTGRWDEQFF
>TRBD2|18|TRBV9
CASSPNLAGGYGTGELFF
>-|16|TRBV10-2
CASSESPGNSNQPQHF
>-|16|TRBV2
CASSEASVGGTETQYF
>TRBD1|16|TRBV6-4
CASSNRDRGLHYEQYF
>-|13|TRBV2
CASNVQGKGEQFF
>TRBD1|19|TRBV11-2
CASSLDENRGLLQSYEQYF
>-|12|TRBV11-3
CASSPGYGELFF
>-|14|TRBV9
CASSVDLSPYEQYF
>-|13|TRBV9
CASNSGSSYEQYF
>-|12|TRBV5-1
CASSAESYEQYF